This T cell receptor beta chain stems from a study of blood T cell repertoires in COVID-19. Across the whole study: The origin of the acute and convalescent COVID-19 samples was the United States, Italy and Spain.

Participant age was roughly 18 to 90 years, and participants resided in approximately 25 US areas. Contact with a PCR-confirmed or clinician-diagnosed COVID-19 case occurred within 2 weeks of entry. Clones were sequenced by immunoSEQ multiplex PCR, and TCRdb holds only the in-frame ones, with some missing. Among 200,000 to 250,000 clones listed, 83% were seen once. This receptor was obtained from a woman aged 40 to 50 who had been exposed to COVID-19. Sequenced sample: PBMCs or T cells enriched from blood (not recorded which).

Here the CDR3 reads CASSPRGLNTEAFF. Here the CDR3 DNA reads TGCGCCAGCAGCCCCCGAGGGCTGAACACTGAAGCTTTCTTT. The chain joins TRBV5-1 to TRBJ1-1; the D is unclear. CDR1 is SGHRS, CDR2 YFSETQ, per germline. This CDR3 is 14 amino acids long. The ends were cut back, 4 bases at V and 0 bases at J, with 10 bases in the middle. Full variable domain (outside the CDR3, taken from reference TRBV5-1 and TRBJ1-1): KAGVTQTPRYLIKTRGQQVTLSCSPISGHRSVSWYQQTPGQGLQFLFEYFSETQRNKGNFPGRFSGRQFSNSRSEMNVSTLELGDSALYLCASSPRGLNTEAFFGQGTRLTVV.